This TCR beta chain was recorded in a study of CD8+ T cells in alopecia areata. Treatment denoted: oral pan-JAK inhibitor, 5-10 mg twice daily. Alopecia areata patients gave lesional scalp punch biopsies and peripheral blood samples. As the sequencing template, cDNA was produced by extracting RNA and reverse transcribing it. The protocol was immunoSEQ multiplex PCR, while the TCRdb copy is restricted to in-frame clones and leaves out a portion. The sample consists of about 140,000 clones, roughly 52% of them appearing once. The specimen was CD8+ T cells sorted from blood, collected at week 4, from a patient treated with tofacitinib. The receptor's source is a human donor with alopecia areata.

The chain's CDR3 is CASSLPGGKTHQETQYF. CDR3 nucleotide sequence: TGTGCCAGCAGCTTACCGGGGGGGAAAACCCACCAAGAGACCCAGTACTTC. V is TRBV7-8 and J is TRBJ2-5, with 8 bases that match TRBD2. Looked up from germline, CDR1 is SGHVS and CDR2 is FQNEAQ. Trimming removed 2 bases from V and 0 bases from J; junction bases left unmatched: 8. The length of the CDR3 is 17 residues.